Sequencing of this T cell receptor (beta chain) was carried out in a study of shared clonotypes between healthy human individuals. Repertoires were generated with immunoSEQ multiplex PCR, while TCRdb's copy carries only in-frame clones and drops some. The sample holds 550,000 to 750,000 clones, just over 90% seen once. CD45RO negativity and positive selection for CCR7 defined naive CD8 cells, a population that excluded terminally differentiated effector memory CD45RA+ cells. The donors, all of them Caucasian adults, lived in Nashville, Tennessee. The germline CDR1 and CDR2 sequences are SNHLY and FYNNEI. The V gene end was trimmed by 8 bases and the J gene end by 2 bases; junction bases not matched to a gene: 2. The CDR3 has 12 amino acids.

The sample comprised naive CD8+ T cells sorted from blood. The TCR comes from a man younger than 45 in good health. This sequence joins TRBV2 and TRBJ1-2, with TRBD1 identical over 7 bases. Here the CDR3 DNA reads TGTGCCAGCTTGGGACAGAACTATGGCTACACCTTC. Its translation is CASLGQNYGYTF.